One sample yielded the 26 T cell receptor beta chains listed below, sequenced in a study of CD8+ T cells in alopecia areata. Investigators isolated RNA and reverse transcribed it into cDNA to act as the sequencing template. Profiled with immunoSEQ multiplex PCR; TCRdb holds only in-frame clones, not every one. This sample has 100,000 to 150,000 clones; over 60% occur once, and the top ten carry 5% to 7%. Stated treatment: oral pan-JAK inhibitor, 5-10 mg twice daily. The sample in question was CD4+ T cells sorted from blood, obtained at week 4, from a patient treated with tofacitinib. Receptors were obtained from a human donor with alopecia areata.

A remark on this clone: Mismatch with germline at one junction end may stem from a read error. V usage is TRBV7-8 and J usage is TRBJ2-7; tentatively, D is TRBD2 (5 bases). Germline lookup yields CDR1 SGHVS and CDR2 FQNEAQ. This CDR3 spans 14 amino acids. The CDR3, as DNA: TGTGCCAGCAGCCTAGCCGGTCTCGGCAAAGTGCAGTACTTC. Amino acid sequence: CASSLAGLGKVQYF.

The chain is built from TRBV7-9 and TRBJ1-5; D call uncertain. Germline loops: CDR1 SEHNR, CDR2 FQNEAQ (reference sequence). The CDR3 has 14 amino acids. Between the trimmed V and J ends, which lost 4 bases and 2 bases, there was a span of 9 bases. CDR3 residues: CASSSSGRNQPQHF. CDR3 bases: TGTGCCAGCAGCTCTAGCGGACGCAATCAGCCCCAGCATTTT.

The chain employs TRBV5-1 and TRBJ2-5; 8 bases map to TRBD1. The CDR3 runs 15 residues. The germline gives CDR1 SGHRS, CDR2 YFSETQ. The V and J ends lost 0 bases and 1 base, in that order; junction bases with no gene match: 2. CDR3 protein: CASSLGTGSQETQYF. The DNA of the CDR3 is TGCGCCAGCAGCTTGGGGACAGGGAGCCAAGAGACCCAGTACTTC.

This clone was counted between two and nine times. The chain couples TRBV5-6 to TRBJ2-7; D is possibly TRBD2 (5 bases). CDR1 and CDR2 from the germline V gene are SGHDT and YYEEEE. V lost 4 bases and J lost 6, with 14 bases in between. CDR3 size: 13 residues. In DNA, the CDR3 is TGTGCCAGCAGCGTAGGGATGGCGGGCGAGCAGTACTTC. Protein: CASSVGMAGEQYF.

The V gene is TRBV29-1, the J gene TRBJ1-1; D call uncertain. The germline V gene has CDR1 SQVTM and CDR2 ANQGSEA. The ends were cut back, 3 bases at V and 8 bases at J, with 10 bases in the middle. CDR3 length equals 11 residues. As DNA, the CDR3 is TGCAGCGTTGAGGGGTCCCGGGAAGCTTTCTTT. This codes for CSVEGSREAFF. Drawing the rest from reference TRBV29-1 and TRBJ1-1, the complete variable domain is SAVISQKPSRDICQRGTSLTIQCQVDSQVTMMFWYRQQPGQSLTLIATANQGSEATYESGFVIDKFPISRPNLTFSTLTVSNMSPEDSSIYLCSVEGSREAFFGQGTRLTVV.

The V and J genes are TRBV29-1 and TRBJ1-2, with D uncertain. Trimming took off 3 bases at V and 6 bases at J, with 17 bases between the two ends. Germline loops: CDR1 SQVTM, CDR2 ANQGSEA. The CDR3 runs 14 residues. The CDR3 region is CSVDGIGPRDGYTF. The CDR3 DNA is TGCAGCGTTGATGGGATAGGGCCGAGGGATGGCTACACCTTC. Based on the CDR3 plus reference TRBV29-1 and TRBJ1-2, the full variable domain is SAVISQKPSRDICQRGTSLTIQCQVDSQVTMMFWYRQQPGQSLTLIATANQGSEATYESGFVIDKFPISRPNLTFSTLTVSNMSPEDSSIYLCSVDGIGPRDGYTFGSGTRLTVV.

The chain employs TRBV5-1 and TRBJ2-1; the D gene is possibly TRBD2 (6 bases). Per germline, CDR1 SGHRS and CDR2 YFSETQ. The V end was cut by 2 bases, the J end by 7 bases, with 16 bases between. The CDR3 is 15 residues long. The CDR3 region has the DNA TGCGCCAGCAGCTTCTGGGACTGGTCTGGGAATGAGCAGTTCTTC. This encodes CASSFWDWSGNEQFF.

This clone was recorded a few times. This chain uses TRBV5-1 with TRBJ1-4; TRBD1 is a possible D gene (5 bases). The CDR3 consists of 15 residues. CDR1 SGHRS and CDR2 YFSETQ come from the germline V gene. Trimming left V 3 bases short and J 4 bases short, with 13 bases between. The CDR3 DNA is TGCGCCAGCAGCTCCTCGGGGGGTAATAATGAAAAACTGTTTTTT. It codes for CASSSSGGNNEKLFF.

This clone showed up just a few times. V is TRBV7-2 and J is TRBJ1-4; perhaps TRBD1 as D (6 bases). The CDR3 totals 15 residues. The ends were cut back, 3 bases at V and 8 bases at J, with 16 bases in the middle. CDR1 is SGHTA and CDR2 is FQGNSA in the germline V gene. The CDR3: CASSFVSGVGEKLFF. Here the CDR3 DNA reads TGTGCCAGCAGCTTTGTTTCAGGGGTAGGGGAAAAACTGTTTTTT.

This clone was recorded many times. J is TRBJ2-6 and V is TRBV28; D is perhaps TRBD2 (6 bases). The germline V gene has CDR1 MDHEN and CDR2 SYDVKM. V lost 8 bases and J 0 bases, leaving 23 bases between the germline ends. This CDR3 has 19 residues. CDR3 amino acids: CASRLAGRVPSSGANVLTF. The CDR3 coding sequence is TGTGCCAGCCGCTTGGCGGGGCGCGTCCCGAGCTCTGGGGCCAACGTCCTGACTTTC.

This clone was recorded a few times. The gene calls are TRBV30 and TRBJ2-5; TRBD2 is a possible D gene (5 bases). Germline CDR1 and CDR2: GTSNPN and SVGIG (reference sequence). V lost 4 bases and J 5 bases, leaving 11 bases between the germline ends. CDR3 length: 12 amino acids. The chain's CDR3 is CAWNRGGETQYF. CDR3 sequence (DNA): TGTGCCTGGAATCGCGGCGGGGAGACCCAGTACTTC.

This clone was seen a few times. The chain combines TRBV5-1 with TRBJ2-3; 7 nucleotides match TRBD2. CDR3 length: 18 residues. Germline values: CDR1 SGHRS, CDR2 YFSETQ. The ends lost 4 bases at V and 6 bases at J; junction bases unmatched: 20. The CDR3 coding sequence is TGCGCCAGCAGCAGTGTGAAGTGGGAGGGCCCTTTAGGGGATACGCAGTATTTT. Translating it yields CASSSVKWEGPLGDTQYF.

The table lists this clone with a few counts. The chain recombines TRBV6-5 with TRBJ2-3, with D unresolved. The germline gives CDR1 MNHEY, CDR2 SVGAGI. Trimming removed 5 bases at V and 1 base at J, with 10 bases between. The CDR3 contains 14 residues. Here the CDR3 reads CASSTPDGTDTQYF. CDR3 sequence (DNA): TGTGCCAGCAGTACCCCCGATGGCACAGATACGCAGTATTTT.

J is TRBJ2-2 and V is TRBV5-1; no definite D call. Trimming shortened V by 4 bases and J by 4 bases, and 14 bases separated the two germline ends. This CDR3 is built from 15 residues. Germline CDR1 reads SGHRS; CDR2 reads YFSETQ. CDR3 loop: CASSHVSSTTGELFF. The CDR3 coding sequence is TGCGCCAGCAGCCACGTTAGTTCGACCACCGGGGAGCTGTTTTTT.

This clone was counted a few times. The chain recombines TRBV10-3 with TRBJ2-7, with D perhaps matching TRBD1 (5 bases). The germline gives CDR1 ENHRY, CDR2 SYGVKD. CDR3 length equals 12 residues. V gave up 5 bases and J gave up 3 bases, with 8 bases separating them. DNA of the CDR3: TGTGCCATCAGTAAAGGGGACTACGAGCAGTACTTC. Translated: CAISKGDYEQYF.

The chain employs TRBV9 and TRBJ1-2, with D perhaps matching TRBD1 (6 bases). V was pared by 0 bases and J by 4 bases, with 16 bases between. Germline assignment: CDR1 SGDLS and CDR2 YYNGEE. CDR3 length: 16 amino acids. The CDR3 sequence is CASSVGAGGLGYGYTF. The CDR3 DNA follows: TGTGCCAGCAGCGTAGGAGCCGGGGGGCTCGGCTATGGCTACACCTTC.

V is TRBV29-1 and J is TRBJ1-1; tentative D call: TRBD1 (5 bases). CDR1 is SQVTM and CDR2 is ANQGSEA in the germline V gene. The CDR3 length is 14 residues. Trimming cost V 0 bases and J 4 bases, with 12 bases left between them. The CDR3 protein is CSVEDRAGSTEAFF. The CDR3 DNA reads as TGCAGCGTTGAAGATCGGGCAGGGAGCACTGAAGCTTTCTTT. Variable domain in full (rest from reference TRBV29-1 and TRBJ1-1): SAVISQKPSRDICQRGTSLTIQCQVDSQVTMMFWYRQQPGQSLTLIATANQGSEATYESGFVIDKFPISRPNLTFSTLTVSNMSPEDSSIYLCSVEDRAGSTEAFFGQGTRLTVV.

This sequence joins TRBV9 and TRBJ2-3; TRBD1 agrees at 10 bases. The CDR3 has 14 amino acids. The germline CDR1 and CDR2 sequences are SGDLS and YYNGEE. The V and J ends lost 4 bases and 5 bases, in that order; junction bases with no gene match: 4. CDR3 nucleotide sequence: TGTGCCAGCAGCCCCAGGACAGGGGGAGATACGCAGTATTTT. Translated: CASSPRTGGDTQYF.

This chain uses TRBV29-1 with TRBJ1-4; D unclear. The CDR3 consists of 15 residues. The germline V gene encodes CDR1 SQVTM and CDR2 ANQGSEA. Trimming took 4 bases from V and 0 from J, leaving 12 bases between them. CDR3 residues: CSVGGRPATNEKLFF. For the CDR3, the DNA is TGCAGCGTTGGTGGCAGACCTGCAACTAATGAAAAACTGTTTTTT.

This clone was found once. The J gene is TRBJ2-5, the V gene TRBV5-4; weak D call: TRBD2 (5 bases). This CDR3 spans 13 amino acids. The V gene's germline CDR1 is SGHNT and CDR2 YYREEE (reference sequence). V was pared by 1 base and J by 5 bases, with 9 bases between. CDR3 region: CASSLPGKETQYF. In DNA, the CDR3 is TGTGCCAGCAGCTTGCCGGGGAAGGAGACCCAGTACTTC.

The chain couples TRBV15 to TRBJ2-2; D may be TRBD1 or TRBD2 (5 bases each). V was pared by 3 bases and J by 4 bases, with 15 bases between. The CDR3 has 16 residues. Germline-derived CDR1 and CDR2 are LNHNV and YYDKDF (reference sequence). The CDR3 DNA sequence: TGTGCCACCAGCAGGAAGGGACGGGGAGCCACCGGGGAGCTGTTTTTT. Its protein product is CATSRKGRGATGELFF.

This clone was observed a few times. The chain carries TRBV7-9 and TRBJ1-3; possibly TRBD1 for D (5 bases). Germline lookup yields CDR1 SEHNR and CDR2 FQNEAQ (reference sequence). The CDR3 runs 15 residues. Trimming cost V 4 bases and J 0 bases, with 10 bases left between them. CDR3 nucleotide sequence: TGTGCCAGCAGCTCAACAGGAAGCTCTGGAAACACCATATATTTT. Its translation is CASSSTGSSGNTIYF.

This clone has only a few counts. This rearrangement joins TRBV2 to TRBJ2-3; D possibly corresponds to TRBD2 (5 bases). The CDR3 runs 12 residues. Germline loops: CDR1 SNHLY, CDR2 FYNNEI. The V gene lost 5 bases and the J gene lost 6 bases, with 9 bases spanning the gap. DNA for the CDR3: TGTGCCAGCAGTAAACTAGGCGATACGCAGTATTTT. This gives the protein CASSKLGDTQYF.

There are a few counts of this clone. The CDR3: CSAGLGTSGTPETQYF. The DNA for the CDR3 is TGCAGCGCCGGACTAGGGACTAGCGGCACACCCGAGACCCAGTACTTC. The gene calls are TRBV29-1 and TRBJ2-5; 11 bases are a match to TRBD2. After removal of 7 bases from V and 5 bases from J, the junction contained 15 bases not matched to a gene. The CDR3 has 16 amino acids. The germline V gene encodes CDR1 SQVTM and CDR2 ANQGSEA. The variable domain in full, completed from reference TRBV29-1 and TRBJ2-5, reads SAVISQKPSRDICQRGTSLTIQCQVDSQVTMMFWYRQQPGQSLTLIATANQGSEATYESGFVIDKFPISRPNLTFSTLTVSNMSPEDSSIYLCSAGLGTSGTPETQYFGPGTRLLVL.

This clone was counted a single time. The rearrangement uses TRBV6-5 and TRBJ1-2; D not certain. V lost 6 bases, J lost 0 bases, and 14 bases lay in between. In germline, CDR1 is MNHEY, CDR2 SVGAGI. The CDR3 has 15 amino acids. The CDR3 region has the DNA TGTGCCAGCAGACCCCCGGGCGTCCCTAACTATGGCTACACCTTC. It is translated as CASRPPGVPNYGYTF.

The chain uses TRBV29-1 and TRBJ2-1, with 13 positions matching TRBD2. The CDR3 length is 14 residues. V lost 7 bases to trimming and J lost 6 bases; unmatched junction nucleotides: 6. CDR1 SQVTM and CDR2 ANQGSEA come from the germline V gene. The CDR3 is CSAGTSGIGNEQFF. CDR3 bases: TGCAGCGCCGGGACTAGCGGGATTGGCAATGAGCAGTTCTTC.